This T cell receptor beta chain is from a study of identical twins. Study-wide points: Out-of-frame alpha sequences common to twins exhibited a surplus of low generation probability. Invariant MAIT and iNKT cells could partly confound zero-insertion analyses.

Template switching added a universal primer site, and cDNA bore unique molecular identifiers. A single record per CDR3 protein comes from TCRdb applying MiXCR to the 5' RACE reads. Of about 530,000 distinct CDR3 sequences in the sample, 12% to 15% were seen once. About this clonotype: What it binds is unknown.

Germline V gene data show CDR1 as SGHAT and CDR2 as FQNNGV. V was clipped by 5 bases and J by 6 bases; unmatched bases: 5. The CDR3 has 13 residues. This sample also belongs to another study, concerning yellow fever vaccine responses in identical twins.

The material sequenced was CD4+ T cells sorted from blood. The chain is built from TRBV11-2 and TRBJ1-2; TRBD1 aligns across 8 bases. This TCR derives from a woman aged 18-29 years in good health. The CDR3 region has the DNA TGTGCCAGCAGCACGGGACAGGATAATGGCTACACCTTC. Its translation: CASSTGQDNGYTF.